Each of the 30 T cell receptor beta chains below was sequenced from the same sample in a study of long-term antiretroviral therapy in people with HIV. Sequencing relied on immunoSEQ assay v3.0, run at survey level. The assay was immunoSEQ multiplex PCR, and TCRdb's table has in-frame clones only and misses some. The table includes approximately 17,000 clones, 60% to 85% detected once. The specimen comprised unsorted PBMCs, sampled 2.1 to 2.2 years before starting antiretroviral therapy. The receptors were sampled from a man aged 25 to 40 with HIV.

The gene calls are TRBV6-5 and TRBJ1-1; TRBD1 matches 8 bases. J lost 5 bases, V lost 2 bases, and 7 bases had no gene match. The CDR3 loop spans 15 amino acids. Germline lookup yields CDR1 MNHEY and CDR2 SVGAGI. In DNA, the CDR3 is TGTGCCAGCAGTTACCGCACAGGGGGAAGTACTGAAGCTTTCTTT. It is translated as CASSYRTGGSTEAFF.

This clone was counted between two and nine times. This chain uses TRBV11-2 with TRBJ1-5, with a possible D match to TRBD1 (6 bases). The CDR3 has 16 amino acids. The germline V gene has CDR1 SGHAT and CDR2 FQNNGV. Trimming removed 5 bases from V and 3 bases from J, with 17 bases in between. CDR3 in amino acids: CASSPQGWGHNQPQHF. CDR3 bases: TGTGCCAGCAGCCCCCAGGGATGGGGGCACAATCAGCCCCAGCATTTT.

The chain has TRBV18 and TRBJ1-1; no clear D. The germline gives CDR1 KGHSH, CDR2 LQKENI. Between the trimmed V and J ends, which lost 8 bases and 7 bases, there was a span of 20 bases. This CDR3 is 14 amino acids long. DNA for the CDR3: TGTGCCAGCGCATCTACCCGGACGGTACTTGAAGCTTTCTTT. Translated: CASASTRTVLEAFF.

V is TRBV7-3 and J is TRBJ2-3, with 7 bases identical to TRBD1. V gave up 5 bases and J gave up 2 bases; unmatched junction bases: 4. The V gene's germline CDR1 is SGHTA and CDR2 FQGTGA. CDR3 length: 14 residues. The CDR3 DNA follows: TGTGCCAGCAGCCGCGGACAGGTCACAGATACGCAGTATTTT. Translating it yields CASSRGQVTDTQYF.

The V and J genes are TRBV11-2 and TRBJ2-1, with TRBD1 identical over 7 bases. The CDR3 loop spans 16 amino acids. CDR1 is SGHAT and CDR2 is FQNNGV in the germline V gene. V trimming: 1 base; J trimming: 6 bases; junction bases outside the gene matches: 9. CDR3 sequence reads: CASSLAARDSSNEQFF. The CDR3, as DNA: TGTGCCAGCAGCTTAGCAGCCCGGGACAGTAGCAATGAGCAGTTCTTC.

This clone was recorded once. The chain has TRBV14 and TRBJ1-5; D not resolved. CDR3 size: 15 residues. Trimming cost V 4 bases and J 5 bases, with 15 bases left between them. In germline, CDR1 is SGHDN, CDR2 FVKESK. This CDR3 is CASSLKGRRYQPQHF. CDR3 in DNA: TGTGCCAGCAGCCTAAAAGGTCGGAGGTATCAGCCCCAGCATTTT. Combining the CDR3 with reference TRBV14 and TRBJ1-5 gives the whole variable domain EAGVTQFPSHSVIEKGQTVTLRCDPISGHDNLYWYRRVMGKEIKFLLHFVKESKQDESGMPNNRFLAERTGGTYSTLKVQPAELEDSGVYFCASSLKGRRYQPQHFGDGTRLSIL.

The chain combines TRBV18 with TRBJ2-5; a possible D gene is TRBD2 (5 bases). V lost 2 bases and J lost 5, with 12 bases in between. Germline-derived CDR1 and CDR2 are KGHSH and LQKENI. The CDR3 is 14 residues long. CDR3: CASSPSRGDETQYF. CDR3 coding DNA: TGTGCCAGCTCACCAAGCCGGGGAGACGAGACCCAGTACTTC.

The CDR3 DNA follows: TGTGCCAGCAGCTTAGGTCATCCGGGACTAGTATCCTACGAGCAGTACTTC. It codes for CASSLGHPGLVSYEQYF. V and J are TRBV11-2 and TRBJ2-7; 8 nucleotides match TRBD2. The germline CDR1 and CDR2 sequences are SGHAT and FQNNGV. V gave up 1 base and J gave up 1 base; unmatched junction bases: 9. The CDR3 is made up of 17 amino acids.

This clone turned up a few times. The chain carries TRBV6-1 and TRBJ2-2; the match to TRBD2 covers 10 bases. Trimming cost V 3 bases and J 2 bases; bases outside gene matches: 6. Germline V CDR1 and CDR2: MNHNS, SASEGT. The CDR3 spans 17 residues. CDR3 sequence reads: CASSDGSGRFNTGELFF. The CDR3 DNA is TGTGCCAGCAGTGACGGTAGCGGGAGGTTTAACACCGGGGAGCTGTTTTTT.

This chain uses TRBV18 with TRBJ2-1; D gene ambiguous. The CDR3 consists of 15 residues. The germline V gene has CDR1 KGHSH and CDR2 LQKENI. Trimming removed 3 bases from V and 0 bases from J, with 9 bases in between. DNA of the CDR3: TGTGCCAGCTCACCTCCTAGTAGCTCCTACAATGAGCAGTTCTTC. Amino acid sequence: CASSPPSSSYNEQFF.

The CDR3: CASSRAGQASYNEQFF. As DNA, the CDR3 is TGTGCCAGCAGTCGTGCCGGACAGGCCTCCTACAATGAGCAGTTCTTC. V is TRBV6-6 and J is TRBJ2-1, with 7 bases aligning to TRBD1. Trimming cost V 5 bases and J 0 bases; bases outside gene matches: 7. This CDR3 has 16 residues. The germline gives CDR1 MNHNY, CDR2 SVGAGI (reference sequence).

The CDR3: CASSPTTGLTDTQYF. The CDR3 nucleotides read TGTGCCAGCAGTCCCACGACAGGTCTAACAGATACGCAGTATTTT. The V and J genes are TRBV28 and TRBJ2-3; TRBD1 is a possible D gene (6 bases). V was pared by 5 bases and J by 3 bases, with 15 bases between. CDR1 and CDR2 from the germline V gene are MDHEN and SYDVKM. This CDR3 has 15 amino acids.

The rearrangement links TRBV7-9 to TRBJ2-7; 9 bases are a match to TRBD2. This CDR3 has 14 amino acids. The V and J ends lost 5 bases and 3 bases, in that order; junction bases with no gene match: 5. Per germline, CDR1 SEHNR and CDR2 FQNEAQ (reference sequence). The CDR3 sequence is CASSEFSGSYEQYF. DNA of the CDR3: TGTGCCAGCAGCGAGTTTAGCGGGAGCTACGAGCAGTACTTC.

The chain uses TRBV5-1 and TRBJ2-5, with a weak D call TRBD2 (7 bases). The germline V gene encodes CDR1 SGHRS and CDR2 YFSETQ. The V end lost 0 bases, the J end lost 4 bases, and 13 bases lay between the germline ends. This CDR3 has 15 residues. CDR3: CASSLVGGRGETQYF. The CDR3 DNA sequence: TGCGCCAGCAGCTTGGTGGGGGGGCGCGGAGAGACCCAGTACTTC.

This clone occurred once. The chain links TRBV7-3 to TRBJ2-3; 7 bases line up with TRBD2. Germline CDR1 and CDR2: SGHTA and FQGTGA. This CDR3 has 17 amino acids. The J segment lost 4 bases and the V segment lost 5 bases, leaving 15 bases of the junction unmatched. The CDR3: CASSSLILGRGADTQYF. DNA of the CDR3: TGTGCCAGCAGCAGCTTAATCCTGGGACGGGGGGCAGATACGCAGTATTTT.

The chain combines TRBV7-3 with TRBJ2-2; possible D gene TRBD1, 6 bases. The CDR3 extends over 13 amino acids. Per the germline V gene, CDR1 is SGHTA and CDR2 is FQGTGA. The V and J ends lost 5 bases and 6 bases respectively, with 10 bases between them. The CDR3 DNA reads TGTGCCAGCAGCCCCCAGGGGTCCGGGGAGCTGTTTTTT. This codes for CASSPQGSGELFF.

The V and J genes are TRBV10-2 and TRBJ1-1, with 11 bases aligning to TRBD1. With V trimmed by 8 bases and J by 5 bases, 4 bases remained unmatched. Looked up from germline, CDR1 is WSHSY and CDR2 is SAAADI. The CDR3 is 13 amino acids. Written as DNA, the CDR3 is TGCGCCAGCCGGGACAGGGGGTATACTGAAGCTTTCTTT. Its translation: CASRDRGYTEAFF.

By its share, this clone is medium-sized. The V call is TRBV27, the J call TRBJ2-1, with D perhaps given as TRBD1 or TRBD2 (5 bases each). V was pared by 6 bases and J by 3 bases, with 15 bases between. CDR3 size: 15 residues. The germline gives CDR1 MNHEY, CDR2 SMNVEV (reference sequence). The CDR3 sequence: CASSPGAERYNEQFF. CDR3 bases: TGTGCCAGCAGCCCCGGGGCGGAGCGCTACAATGAGCAGTTCTTC.

The chain has TRBV27 and TRBJ2-3; 14 nucleotides line up with TRBD2. Germline V lookup: CDR1 MNHEY, CDR2 SMNVEV (reference sequence). V trimming: 6 bases; J trimming: 8 bases; junction bases outside the gene matches: 7. This CDR3 comprises 15 residues. Here the CDR3 DNA reads TGTGCCAGCAGGGGACTAGCGGGGGCAGACTTTACGCAGTATTTT. Translating gives CASRGLAGADFTQYF.

The V gene is TRBV18, the J gene TRBJ2-5; the match to TRBD2 covers 8 bases. The germline CDR1 and CDR2 sequences are KGHSH and LQKENI. Trimming at V came to 2 bases and at J to 4 bases, leaving 3 bases not matched to a gene. The CDR3 has 14 residues. This chain's CDR3 is CASSPVGRGETQYF. CDR3 nucleotides: TGTGCCAGCTCACCAGTCGGGAGGGGAGAGACCCAGTACTTC.

The chain couples TRBV6-1 to TRBJ1-2; D not resolved. This CDR3 has 11 amino acids. Germline V gives CDR1 MNHNS, CDR2 SASEGT. The ends were cut back, 1 base at V and 4 bases at J, with 1 base in the middle. For the CDR3, the DNA is TGTGCCAGCAGTGAAGGCTATGGCTACACCTTC. The encoded protein is CASSEGYGYTF.

This chain uses TRBV6-5 with TRBJ1-2; a possible D gene is TRBD1 (6 bases). Germline-derived CDR1 and CDR2 are MNHEY and SVGAGI. Deletions cut 10 bases from V and 4 bases from J, with 10 bases between. The CDR3 loop spans 11 amino acids. CDR3 nucleotide sequence: TGTGCCATCTCCAGGGGCTATGGCTACACCTTC. Translating gives CAISRGYGYTF.

The DNA for the CDR3 is TGTGCCAGCAGCCTGGGACAGTCTCGTGTTGACTTGGCTAATGAAAAACTGTTTTTT. Its protein is CASSLGQSRVDLANEKLFF. V is TRBV5-6 and J is TRBJ1-4; 7 nucleotides agree with TRBD1. This CDR3 is 19 amino acids long. The junction had 18 bases not matched to a gene; V was cut back by 4 bases and J by 3 bases. CDR1 and CDR2 from the germline V gene are SGHDT and YYEEEE.

The chain uses TRBV19 and TRBJ2-3; D remains ambiguous. Germline CDR1 reads LNHDA; CDR2 reads SQIVND (reference sequence). This CDR3 contains 14 residues. V lost 0 bases and J lost 8, with 12 bases in between. The CDR3 coding sequence is TGTGCCAGTAGTATAGATCTACTCGCCAGTACGCAGTATTTT. Translation: CASSIDLLASTQYF.

The V gene is TRBV9, the J gene TRBJ2-2; 14 bases match TRBD2. The germline CDR1 and CDR2 sequences are SGDLS and YYNGEE. With V trimmed by 1 base and J by 6 bases, 2 bases remained unmatched. The CDR3 covers 16 residues. The CDR3 loop is CASSVRLAGGPGELFF. The CDR3, as DNA: TGTGCCAGCAGCGTACGACTAGCGGGAGGGCCCGGGGAGCTGTTTTTT.

The chain carries TRBV28 and TRBJ1-4; the match to TRBD1 covers 8 bases. Germline V gene data show CDR1 as MDHEN and CDR2 as SYDVKM. This CDR3 spans 15 amino acids. Trimming at V came to 8 bases and at J to 2 bases, leaving 7 bases not matched to a gene. The CDR3 DNA is TGTGCCAGCGGATCGACAGGGGAGACTAATGAAAAACTGTTTTTT. Translation gives CASGSTGETNEKLFF.

The chain carries TRBV7-9 and TRBJ2-7; no clear D gene. The CDR3 sequence is 14 residues long. Trimming removed 1 base from V and 2 bases from J, with 9 bases in between. The germline V gene has CDR1 SEHNR and CDR2 FQNEAQ (reference sequence). The CDR3 loop reads CASSLDWETYEQYF. CDR3 nucleotide sequence: TGTGCCAGCAGCTTAGACTGGGAAACCTACGAGCAGTACTTC.

The CDR3 here is CASGQQGAGGREKLFF. In DNA form, the CDR3 reads TGTGCCAGCGGGCAACAGGGGGCGGGGGGAAGAGAAAAACTGTTTTTT. The chain uses TRBV5-4 and TRBJ1-4; 9 nucleotides line up with TRBD1. The CDR3 length is 16 residues. Germline V gene lookup returns CDR1 SGHNT and CDR2 YYREEE (reference sequence). V shed 7 bases and J 8 bases; nucleotides not matched to a gene: 15.

This clone was recorded a few times. The chain combines TRBV5-1 with TRBJ1-5; 7 bases match TRBD1. There are 19 residues in the CDR3. J lost 5 bases, V lost 0 bases, and 17 bases had no gene match. Germline CDR1 reads SGHRS; CDR2 reads YFSETQ. The DNA of the CDR3 is TGCGCCAGCAGCTTGGCCGTTTCGGCTGGGACAGCCCGGTATCAGCCCCAGCATTTT. Translated: CASSLAVSAGTARYQPQHF.

The chain is built from TRBV4-3 and TRBJ1-1, with D hard to call. Germline V CDR1 and CDR2: LGHNA, YSLEER. V lost 1 base and J 1 base, leaving 4 bases between the germline ends. This CDR3 is 13 amino acids long. This CDR3 reads CASSQGENTEAFF. The CDR3 DNA sequence: TGCGCCAGCAGCCAAGGGGAGAACACTGAAGCTTTCTTT.